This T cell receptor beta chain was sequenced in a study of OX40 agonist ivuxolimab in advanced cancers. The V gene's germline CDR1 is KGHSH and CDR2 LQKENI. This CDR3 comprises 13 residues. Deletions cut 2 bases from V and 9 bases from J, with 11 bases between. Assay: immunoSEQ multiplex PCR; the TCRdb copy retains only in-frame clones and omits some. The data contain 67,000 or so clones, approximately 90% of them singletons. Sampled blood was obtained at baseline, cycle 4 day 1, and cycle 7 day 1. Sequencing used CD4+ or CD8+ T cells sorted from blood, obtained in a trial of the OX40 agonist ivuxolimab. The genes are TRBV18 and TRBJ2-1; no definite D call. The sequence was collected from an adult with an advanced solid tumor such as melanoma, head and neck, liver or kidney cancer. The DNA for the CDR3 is TGTGCCAGCTCACCAACGGCTGTATTTGAGCAGTTCTTC. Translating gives CASSPTAVFEQFF.